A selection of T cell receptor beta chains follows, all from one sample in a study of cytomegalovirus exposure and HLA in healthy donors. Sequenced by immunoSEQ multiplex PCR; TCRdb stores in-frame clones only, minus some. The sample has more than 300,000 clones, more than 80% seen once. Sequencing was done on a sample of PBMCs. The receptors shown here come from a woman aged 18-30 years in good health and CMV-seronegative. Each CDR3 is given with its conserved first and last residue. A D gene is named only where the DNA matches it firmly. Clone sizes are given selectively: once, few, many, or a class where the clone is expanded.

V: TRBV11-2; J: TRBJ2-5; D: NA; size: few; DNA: TGTGCCAGCAGCTTAGGCCCGTCTAGATACTTC; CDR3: CASSLGPSRYF
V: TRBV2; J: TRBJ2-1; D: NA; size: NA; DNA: TGTGCCAGCAGAGCCTTGCTAGTAGGTGACAATGAGCAGTTCTTC; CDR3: CASRALLVGDNEQFF
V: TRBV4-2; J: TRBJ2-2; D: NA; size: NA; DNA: TGTGCCAGCAGCCAAGACCTCCCGCGAGGCACCGGGGAGCTGTTTTTT; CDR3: CASSQDLPRGTGELFF
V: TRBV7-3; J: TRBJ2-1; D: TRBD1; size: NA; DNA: TGTGCCAGCAGCTTATGGACAGGAGATAACAATGAGCAGTTCTTC; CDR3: CASSLWTGDNNEQFF
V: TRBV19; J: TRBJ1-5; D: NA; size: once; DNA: TGTGCCAGTAGTATGTTGGGGCTCCAGCCCCAGCATTTT; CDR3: CASSMLGLQPQHF
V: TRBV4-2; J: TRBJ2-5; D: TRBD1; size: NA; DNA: TGTGCCAGCAGTCCCCTTGGACAGGGGCGAGAAGAGACCCAGTACTTC; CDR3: CASSPLGQGREETQYF
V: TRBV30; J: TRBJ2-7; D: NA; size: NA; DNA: TGTGCCTGGAGTCCCCAGGGTGGCGAGCAGTACTTC; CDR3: CAWSPQGGEQYF
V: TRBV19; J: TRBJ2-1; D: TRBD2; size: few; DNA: TGTGCCAGTAGTATTAGCGGGAGCTCCTACAATGAGCAGTTCTTC; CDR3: CASSISGSSYNEQFF
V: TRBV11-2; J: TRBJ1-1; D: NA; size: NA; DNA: TGTGCCAGCAGCTTAGACCCCGGGGGGGCTCACACTGAAGCTTTCTTT; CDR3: CASSLDPGGAHTEAFF
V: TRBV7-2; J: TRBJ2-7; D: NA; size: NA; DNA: TGTGCCAGCAGCCTCCTGACAAGGGGGATCTCCTACGAGCAGTACTTC; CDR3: CASSLLTRGISYEQYF